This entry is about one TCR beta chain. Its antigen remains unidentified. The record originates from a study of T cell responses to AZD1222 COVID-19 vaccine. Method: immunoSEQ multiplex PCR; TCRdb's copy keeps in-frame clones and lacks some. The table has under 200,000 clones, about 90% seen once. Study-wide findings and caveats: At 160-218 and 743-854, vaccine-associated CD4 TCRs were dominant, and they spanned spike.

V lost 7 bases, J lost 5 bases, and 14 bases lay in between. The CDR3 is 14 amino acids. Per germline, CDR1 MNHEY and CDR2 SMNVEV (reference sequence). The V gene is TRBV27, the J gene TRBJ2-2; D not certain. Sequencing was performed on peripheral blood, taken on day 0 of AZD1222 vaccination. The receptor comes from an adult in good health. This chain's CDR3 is CASTPGYKTGELFF. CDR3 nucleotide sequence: TGTGCCAGCACCCCCGGGTACAAAACCGGGGAGCTGTTTTTT.